This TCR beta chain was sequenced in a study of T cell changes during pregnancy in multiple sclerosis. In germline, CDR1 is SNHLY, CDR2 FYNNEI. This CDR3 has 15 amino acids. Trimming stripped 6 bases from V and 6 bases from J, with 19 bases between. TCRdb's copy holds only in-frame clones and misses some; the assay was immunoSEQ multiplex PCR. This sample has tens of thousands of clones, with around 91% found just once. This chain connects TRBV2 to TRBJ2-3; D call uncertain. The sample here was CD4+ T cells from peripheral blood mononuclear cells, taken in the third trimester of pregnancy. This receptor was obtained from a female donor in good health, enrolled as a control in a pregnancy study. The CDR3 here is CASRRLRLRGDTQYF. The DNA for the CDR3 is TGTGCCAGCAGGAGGCTCCGCCTACGTGGGGATACGCAGTATTTT.